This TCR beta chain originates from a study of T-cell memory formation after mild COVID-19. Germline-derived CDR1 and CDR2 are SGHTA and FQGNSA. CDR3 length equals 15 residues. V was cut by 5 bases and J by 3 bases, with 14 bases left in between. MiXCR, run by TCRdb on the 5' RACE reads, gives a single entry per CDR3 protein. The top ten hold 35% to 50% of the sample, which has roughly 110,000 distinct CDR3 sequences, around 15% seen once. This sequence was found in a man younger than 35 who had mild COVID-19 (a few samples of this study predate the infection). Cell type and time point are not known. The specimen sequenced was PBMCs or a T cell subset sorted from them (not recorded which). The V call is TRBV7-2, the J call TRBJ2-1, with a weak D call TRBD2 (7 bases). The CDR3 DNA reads TGTGCCAGCAGCCCTGTAGGGGGGGACTACAATGAGCAGTTCTTC. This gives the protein CASSPVGGDYNEQFF.